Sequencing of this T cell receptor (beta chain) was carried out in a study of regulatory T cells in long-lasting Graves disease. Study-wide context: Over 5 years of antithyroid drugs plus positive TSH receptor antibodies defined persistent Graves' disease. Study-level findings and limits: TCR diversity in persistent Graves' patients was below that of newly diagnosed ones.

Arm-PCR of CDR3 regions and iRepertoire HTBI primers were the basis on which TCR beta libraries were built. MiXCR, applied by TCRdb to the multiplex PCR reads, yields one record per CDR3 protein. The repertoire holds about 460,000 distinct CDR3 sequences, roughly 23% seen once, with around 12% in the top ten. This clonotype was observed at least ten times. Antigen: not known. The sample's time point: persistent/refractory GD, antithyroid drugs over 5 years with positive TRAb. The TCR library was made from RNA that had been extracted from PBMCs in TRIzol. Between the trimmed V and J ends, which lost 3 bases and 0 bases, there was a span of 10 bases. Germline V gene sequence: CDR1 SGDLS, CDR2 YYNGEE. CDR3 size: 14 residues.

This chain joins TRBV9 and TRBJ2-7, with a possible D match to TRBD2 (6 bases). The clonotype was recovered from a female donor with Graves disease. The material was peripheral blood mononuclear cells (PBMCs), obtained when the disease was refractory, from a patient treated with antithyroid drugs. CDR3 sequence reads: CASSGSGSSYEQYF. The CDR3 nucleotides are TGTGCCAGCAGCGGGAGCGGGTCCTCCTACGAGCAGTACTTC.